The 18 T cell receptor beta chains presented below share a single source sample, sequenced in a study of T cells after posttransplantation cyclophosphamide (dated by TCRdb to the mid-2010s). Library construction relied on the immunoSEQ multiplex PCR assay. TCRdb provides this immuneACCESS table in a form limited to in-frame rearrangements. Some clones are lacking; in checked studies, under half of them reflect an unresolved V gene, and why the rest are absent is not known. The table records about 41,000 clones for this sample, and not one of them appears only once. Approximately 6.3% of the sample lies in the top ten. Source material: PBMCs. These receptor sequences come from a man aged 25-45 years in good health and a related stem cell transplant donor.

This clone was seen repeatedly, ten times or more. The chain carries TRBV6-4 and TRBJ1-1, with 11 positions matching TRBD1. V was clipped by 6 bases and J by 1 base; unmatched bases: 4. The CDR3 is 15 residues long. Germline-derived CDR1 and CDR2 are MRHNA and SNTAGT. CDR3 in amino acids: CASSRDRGENTEAFF. The CDR3 nucleotides are TGTGCCAGCAGCCGGGACAGGGGGGAGAACACTGAAGCTTTCTTT.

This clone has at least ten counts. This chain connects TRBV6-2 or TRBV6-3 to TRBJ1-1; 7 bases map to TRBD1. V trimming: 0 bases; J trimming: 8 bases; junction bases outside the gene matches: 0. Germline assignment: CDR1 MNHEY and CDR2 SVGEGT. The length of the CDR3 is 12 residues. The CDR3 reads CASSYSTGEAFF. The CDR3, as DNA: TGTGCCAGCAGTTACTCGACAGGGGAAGCTTTCTTT.

The chain is built from TRBV27 and TRBJ2-5; D possibly corresponds to TRBD1 (6 bases). The V end lost 7 bases, the J end lost 1 base, and 13 bases lay between the germline ends. The CDR3 totals 14 residues. The germline gives CDR1 MNHEY, CDR2 SMNVEV (reference sequence). This CDR3 reads CASNLDRIQETQYF. In nucleotides, the CDR3 is TGTGCCAGCAACCTCGACAGGATCCAAGAGACCCAGTACTTC.

This clone was detected many times. The chain recombines TRBV18 with TRBJ2-1; D is possibly TRBD1 (5 bases). CDR3 length: 16 amino acids. The germline CDR1 and CDR2 sequences are KGHSH and LQKENI. V was trimmed by 6 bases and J by 2 bases, leaving 17 bases between them. For the CDR3, the DNA is TGTGCCAGCTCTCTCAAGACAGACGGACCCTACAATGAGCAGTTCTTC. Protein: CASSLKTDGPYNEQFF.

This clone was recorded at least ten times. The chain joins TRBV6-5 to TRBJ1-5; D is ambiguous. Deletions cut 8 bases from V and 8 bases from J, with 10 bases between. CDR3 length: 11 amino acids. Germline V CDR1 and CDR2: MNHEY, SVGAGI. The CDR3 DNA follows: TGTGCCAGCGGGCGTCAGGAGCCCCAGCATTTT. The encoded protein is CASGRQEPQHF.

This clone was observed a handful of times. The chain employs TRBV9 and TRBJ1-5; 10 bases line up with TRBD1. This CDR3 is built from 13 residues. CDR1 is SGDLS and CDR2 is YYNGEE in the germline V gene. V was pared by 7 bases and J by 4 bases, with 2 bases of the junction left unmatched. The CDR3 DNA sequence: TGTGCCAGCGGACAGGGGGGAAATCAGCCCCAGCATTTT. Protein product: CASGQGGNQPQHF.

This clone has at least ten counts. The chain is built from TRBV6-6 and TRBJ1-6; TRBD1 might be the D (5 bases). This CDR3 spans 15 amino acids. CDR1 is MNHNY, CDR2 SVGAGI, per germline (reference sequence). With 0 bases removed from V and 8 bases from J, the gap between germline ends came to 11 bases. CDR3 nucleotides: TGTGCCAGCAGTTACTCGGGCAGGGCCGATTCACCCCTCCACTTT. It is translated as CASSYSGRADSPLHF.

This clone has a count of ten or more. The genes are TRBV5-4 and TRBJ2-3, with 15 nucleotides matching TRBD2. Germline V gene data show CDR1 as SGHNT and CDR2 as YYREEE (reference sequence). J lost 5 bases, V lost 4 bases, and 2 bases had no gene match. This CDR3 has 15 residues. The CDR3, as DNA: TGTGCCAGCAGCCAGGGACTAGCGGGGGGAGATACGCAGTATTTT. Its protein is CASSQGLAGGDTQYF. Together with reference TRBV5-4 and TRBJ2-3, the CDR3 gives the full variable domain: ETGVTQSPTHLIKTRGQQVTLRCSSQSGHNTVSWYQQALGQGPQFIFQYYREEENGRGNFPPRFSGLQFPNYSSELNVNALELDDSALYLCASSQGLAGGDTQYFGPGTRLTVL.

This clone was seen ten or more times. The V and J genes are TRBV4-2 and TRBJ1-6; a possible D gene is TRBD1 (6 bases). CDR3 size: 16 residues. Germline values: CDR1 LGHNA, CDR2 YNFKEQ. V was cut by 1 base and J by 7 bases, with 14 bases left in between. The CDR3 nucleotides read TGTGCCAGCAGCCAAGGGACAGACGGCCCGAATTCACCCCTCCACTTT. It yields the protein CASSQGTDGPNSPLHF.

This clone appeared many times. The chain links TRBV28 to TRBJ1-4, with a weak D call TRBD1 (5 bases). The germline CDR1 and CDR2 sequences are MDHEN and SYDVKM. CDR3 length equals 15 residues. Trimming left V 5 bases short and J 5 bases short, with 15 bases between. The CDR3 sequence is CASSPTDGGNEKLFF. The CDR3 nucleotides read TGTGCCAGCAGTCCCACAGACGGGGGGAATGAAAAACTGTTTTTT. The variable domain in full, with the rest retrieved from reference TRBV28 and TRBJ1-4, is DVKVTQSSRYLVKRTGEKVFLECVQDMDHENMFWYRQDPGLGLRLIYFSYDVKMKEKGDIPEGYSVSREKKERFSLILESASTNQTSMYLCASSPTDGGNEKLFFGSGTQLSVL.

This clone was seen repeatedly, ten times or more. The chain employs TRBV13 and TRBJ2-1; 9 bases map to TRBD2. This CDR3 is 15 amino acids long. CDR1 is PRHDT and CDR2 is FYEKMQ in the germline V gene (reference sequence). V gave up 6 bases and J gave up 10 bases; unmatched junction bases: 13. In DNA form, the CDR3 reads TGTGCCAGCAGTGAGGGGGCGGGGGGGTACTTGGAGCAGTTCTTC. Protein: CASSEGAGGYLEQFF.

This clone was seen ten or more times. This rearrangement joins TRBV29-1 to TRBJ2-7, with a possible D match to TRBD1 (6 bases). This CDR3 is built from 12 residues. Trimming pared 5 bases from V and 0 bases from J, leaving 8 bases between. CDR1 and CDR2 from the germline V gene are SQVTM and ANQGSEA. CDR3 sequence: CSVRDTSYEQYF. In nucleotides, the CDR3 is TGCAGCGTTCGGGACACCTCCTACGAGCAGTACTTC.

This clone was counted ten times or more. J is TRBJ1-6 and V is TRBV7-2; TRBD1 is a possible D gene (6 bases). Per the germline V gene, CDR1 is SGHTA and CDR2 is FQGNSA. Trimming cost V 2 bases and J 7 bases, with 12 bases left between them. The CDR3 has 15 residues. The CDR3 region is CASSLMSTGNSPLHF. CDR3 DNA sequence: TGTGCCAGCAGCTTAATGTCTACAGGGAATTCACCCCTCCACTTT.

The chain is built from TRBV29-1 and TRBJ2-7, with 7 bases aligning to TRBD2. Trimming at V came to 1 base and at J to 4 bases, leaving 7 bases not matched to a gene. This CDR3 contains 14 residues. Germline V CDR1 and CDR2: SQVTM, ANQGSEA. The CDR3 coding sequence is TGCAGCGTTGAAGGGGAGGGACTATCGTACGAGCAGTACTTC. It specifies CSVEGEGLSYEQYF.

The rearrangement uses TRBV7-6 and TRBJ2-5; D gene ambiguous. The CDR3 consists of 12 residues. Germline V gives CDR1 SGHVS, CDR2 FNYEAQ. V was clipped by 7 bases and J by 4 bases, with 10 bases between them. CDR3 amino acids: CASTSTGETQYF. As DNA, the CDR3 is TGTGCCAGCACCTCCACGGGAGAGACCCAGTACTTC.

This clone occurred many times. This chain connects TRBV2 to TRBJ1-1; possibly TRBD1 for D (6 bases). The CDR3 length is 13 residues. The germline V gene encodes CDR1 SNHLY and CDR2 FYNNEI. V was shortened by 7 bases and J by 1 base, with 10 bases between the two germline ends. CDR3 coding DNA: TGTGCCAGCACAGGGGACCAGAACACTGAAGCTTTCTTT. Protein product: CASTGDQNTEAFF.

The CDR3 region is CASSLDRGTEAFF. CDR3 bases: TGCGCCAGCAGCTTGGACAGGGGGACTGAAGCTTTCTTT. The rearrangement joins TRBV5-1 to TRBJ1-1; 8 nucleotides match TRBD1. The V and J ends lost 0 bases and 5 bases, in that order; junction bases with no gene match: 0. Germline CDR1 and CDR2: SGHRS and YFSETQ. This CDR3 is 13 amino acids long.

This clone was recorded at least ten times. CDR3 amino acids: CASSPEVLNTEAFF. CDR3 bases: TGTGCCAGCAGTCCCGAGGTTCTGAACACTGAAGCTTTCTTT. V gene TRBV7-2 combines with J gene TRBJ1-1; the D is unclear. The germline V gene has CDR1 SGHTA and CDR2 FQGNSA. This CDR3 has 14 residues. The V end was cut by 6 bases, the J end by 0 bases, with 11 bases between.